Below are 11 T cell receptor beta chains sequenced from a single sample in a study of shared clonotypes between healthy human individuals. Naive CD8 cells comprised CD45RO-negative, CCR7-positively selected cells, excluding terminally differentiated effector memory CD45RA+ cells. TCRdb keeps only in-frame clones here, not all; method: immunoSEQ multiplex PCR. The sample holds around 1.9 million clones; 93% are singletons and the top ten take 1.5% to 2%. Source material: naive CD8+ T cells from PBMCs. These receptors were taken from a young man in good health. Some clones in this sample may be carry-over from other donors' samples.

As DNA, the CDR3 is TGTGCCAGTACTCCTAGCGGGGCCAATGTTGGCGAGCAGTACTTC. Protein product: CASTPSGANVGEQYF. The chain employs TRBV19 and TRBJ2-7, with 9 bases fitting TRBD2. The CDR3 runs to 15 residues. From germline, CDR1 is LNHDA and CDR2 SQIVND (reference sequence). J lost 6 bases, V lost 7 bases, and 13 bases had no gene match.

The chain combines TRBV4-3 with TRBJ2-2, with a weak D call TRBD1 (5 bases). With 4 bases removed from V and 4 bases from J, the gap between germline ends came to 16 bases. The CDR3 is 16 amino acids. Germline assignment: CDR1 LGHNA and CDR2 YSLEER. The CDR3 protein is CASSPTGRDGTGELFF. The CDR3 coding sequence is TGCGCCAGCAGCCCGACGGGCAGGGATGGCACCGGGGAGCTGTTTTTT.

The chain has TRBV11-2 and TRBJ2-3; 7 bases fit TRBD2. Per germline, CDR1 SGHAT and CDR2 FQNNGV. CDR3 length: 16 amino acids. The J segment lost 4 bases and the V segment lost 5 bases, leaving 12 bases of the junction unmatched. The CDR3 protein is CASSTQVRGVSDTQYF. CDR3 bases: TGTGCCAGCAGCACCCAAGTCCGGGGGGTATCAGATACGCAGTATTTT. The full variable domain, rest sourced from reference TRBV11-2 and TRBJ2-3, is EAGVAQSPRYKIIEKRQSVAFWCNPISGHATLYWYQQILGQGPKLLIQFQNNGVVDDSQLPKDRFSAERLKGVDSTLKIQPAKLEDSAVYLCASSTQVRGVSDTQYFGPGTRLTVL.

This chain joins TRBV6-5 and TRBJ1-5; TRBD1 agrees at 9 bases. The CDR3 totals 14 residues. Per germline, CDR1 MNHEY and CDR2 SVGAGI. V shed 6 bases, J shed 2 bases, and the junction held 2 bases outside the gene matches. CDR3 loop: CASRGQGRNQPQHF. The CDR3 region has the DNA TGTGCCAGCAGGGGACAGGGACGCAATCAGCCCCAGCATTTT.

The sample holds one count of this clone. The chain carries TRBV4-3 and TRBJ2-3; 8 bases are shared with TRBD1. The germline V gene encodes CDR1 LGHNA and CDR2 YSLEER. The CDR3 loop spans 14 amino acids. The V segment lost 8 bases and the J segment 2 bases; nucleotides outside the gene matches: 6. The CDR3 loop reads CASGNRGFTDTQYF. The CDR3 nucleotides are TGCGCCAGCGGCAACAGGGGGTTCACAGATACGCAGTATTTT.

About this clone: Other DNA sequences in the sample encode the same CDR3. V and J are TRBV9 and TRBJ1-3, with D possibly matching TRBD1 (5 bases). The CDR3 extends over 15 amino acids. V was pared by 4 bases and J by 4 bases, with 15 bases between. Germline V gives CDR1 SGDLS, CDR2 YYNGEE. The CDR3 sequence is CASSPGGTSGNTIYF. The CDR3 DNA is TGTGCCAGCAGCCCCGGGGGGACGAGCGGAAACACCATATATTTT.

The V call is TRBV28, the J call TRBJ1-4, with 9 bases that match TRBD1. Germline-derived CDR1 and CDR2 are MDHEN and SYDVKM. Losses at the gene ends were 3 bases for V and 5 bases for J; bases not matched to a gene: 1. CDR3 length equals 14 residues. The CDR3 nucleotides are TGTGCCAGCAGTTTCGGGACAGGGAATGAAAAACTGTTTTTT. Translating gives CASSFGTGNEKLFF.

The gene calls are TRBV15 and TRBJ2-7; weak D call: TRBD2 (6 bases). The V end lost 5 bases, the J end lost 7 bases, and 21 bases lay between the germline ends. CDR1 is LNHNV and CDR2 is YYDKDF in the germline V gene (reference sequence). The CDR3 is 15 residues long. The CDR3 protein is CATSSGNGDLIEQYF. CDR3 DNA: TGTGCCACCAGCTCAGGGAATGGGGACTTAATAGAGCAGTACTTC.

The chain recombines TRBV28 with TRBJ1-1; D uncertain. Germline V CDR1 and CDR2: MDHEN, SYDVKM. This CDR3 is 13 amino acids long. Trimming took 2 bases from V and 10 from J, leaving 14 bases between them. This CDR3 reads CASSLRTPLGAFF. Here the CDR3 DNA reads TGTGCCAGCAGTTTACGGACGCCTCTCGGAGCTTTCTTT.

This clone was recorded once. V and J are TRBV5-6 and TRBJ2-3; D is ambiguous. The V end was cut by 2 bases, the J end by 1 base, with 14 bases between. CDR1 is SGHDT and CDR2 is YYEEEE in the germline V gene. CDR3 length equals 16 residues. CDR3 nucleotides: TGTGCCAGCAGCTTAATCGGACGGCAGGGCACAGATACGCAGTATTTT. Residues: CASSLIGRQGTDTQYF.

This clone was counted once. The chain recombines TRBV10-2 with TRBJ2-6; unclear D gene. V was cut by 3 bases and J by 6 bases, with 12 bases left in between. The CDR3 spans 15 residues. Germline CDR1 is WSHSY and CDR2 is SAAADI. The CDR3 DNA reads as TGCGCCAGCAGTGAATCTGCAAAGCAGGCCAACGTCCTGACTTTC. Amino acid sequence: CASSESAKQANVLTF.